This is a list of T cell receptor beta chains from one sample in a study of molecular identifiers for immune sequencing clone quantification. TCRdb ran MiXCR on the PCR reads and lists one entry per CDR3 protein. Counted here are about 510,000 distinct CDR3 sequences, around 21% occurring once; the ten biggest clones make up around 0.84%. The source material was naive CD8+ T cells from blood, with Jurkat cell RNA spiked in. These receptor sequences come from a human donor in good health. Some libraries in this study had Jurkat cell RNA spiked in. The CDR3 runs from the conserved cysteine through the conserved F or W. Each record gives: D gene, clone size, V gene, J gene, CDR3 DNA, CDR3 protein. A D gene is named only where the DNA matches it firmly. Expanded clones get a size class; other rows say once, few or many, or leave the size out.

>TRBD1|NA|TRBV7-3|TRBJ2-2
TGTGCCAGCAGCTTAAACAGGGGGCGATACACCGGGGAGCTGTTTTTT
CASSLNRGRYTGELFF
>NA|many|TRBV7-9|TRBJ1-2
TGTGCCAGCAGCTTAGAAGTCTATGGCTACACCTTC
CASSLEVYGYTF
>TRBD1|few|TRBV19|TRBJ1-1
TGTGCCAGTAGTATACAGGGGGACACTGAAGCTTTCTTT
CASSIQGDTEAFF
>TRBD2|many|TRBV5-1|TRBJ2-3
TGCGCCAGCAGCTTGTACCCACTAGGGACTAGCGGCACAGATACGCAGTATTTT
CASSLYPLGTSGTDTQYF
>NA|NA|TRBV4-3|TRBJ2-3
TGCGCCAGCAGCCAAGATGAGGGTTCTCCGGGAGGCACAGATACGCAGTATTTT
CASSQDEGSPGGTDTQYF
>TRBD1|many|TRBV6-6|TRBJ2-7
TGTGCCAGCAGTTACCGTCCAGGGGGTAGCTCCTACGAGCAGTACTTC
CASSYRPGGSSYEQYF
>NA|many|TRBV2|TRBJ1-2
TGTGCCAGCAGTGTGGACACCTTCGAGCCTCTCTATGGCTACACCTTC
CASSVDTFEPLYGYTF
>NA|few|TRBV13|TRBJ1-2
TGTGCCAGCAGGGACCTACGCGGCAGGGCCTCTATTGGCTACACCTTC
CASRDLRGRASIGYTF
>NA|many|TRBV4-1|TRBJ2-5
TGCGCCAGCAGCCAAGTTTCCGGGCCAGGGACTCAAGAGACCCAGTACTTC
CASSQVSGPGTQETQYF
>NA|NA|TRBV12-3/TRBV12-4|TRBJ1-2
TGTGCCAGCAGTCCTATGGATAACAGGATGGGGTTGGGCGGCTACACCTTC
CASSPMDNRMGLGGYTF
>TRBD1|few|TRBV2|TRBJ2-2
TGTGCCAGCAGGGTAGACAGGGGAGACACCGGGGAGCTGTTTTTT
CASRVDRGDTGELFF
>NA|many|TRBV4-3|TRBJ1-3
TGCGCCAGCAGCCAACAGTTATTGGCACTGAGCTCTGGAAACACCATATATTTT
CASSQQLLALSSGNTIYF
>NA|NA|TRBV4-1|TRBJ1-5
TGCGCCAGCAGCCAAGAAGGAGAGGCAGGGTGGCCCCAGCATTTT
CASSQEGEAGWPQHF
>NA|many|TRBV5-1|TRBJ2-3
TGCGCCAGCAGCTTGTGGTCTAGCGGCACAGATACGCAGTATTTT
CASSLWSSGTDTQYF
>NA|few|TRBV6-6|TRBJ1-5
TGTGCCAGCCTTGACAGCGGAGGCAGCAATCAGCCCCAGCATTTT
CASLDSGGSNQPQHF
>TRBD2|few|TRBV5-5|TRBJ2-7
TGTGCCAGCAGCTCGACCCTCCGGGAGGTTATCTACGAGCAGTACTTC
CASSSTLREVIYEQYF
>NA|many|TRBV15|TRBJ1-3
TGTGCCACCAGGGGGATATCTGGAAACACCATATATTTT
CATRGISGNTIYF
>NA|few|TRBV5-6|TRBJ2-5
TGTGCCAGCAGCTTGCTCGGTAAAGAGACCCAGTACTTC
CASSLLGKETQYF
>TRBD1|NA|TRBV20-1|TRBJ1-4
TGCAGTGCTAGAGGTCGGCTAATGGACAGGGGGATCCATGGGGAAAAACTGTTTTTT
CSARGRLMDRGIHGEKLFF
>NA|many|TRBV19|TRBJ2-1
TGTGCCAGTAGTCCCGGCTTCGCAACCGATGAGCAGTTCTTC
CASSPGFATDEQFF
>NA|NA|TRBV9|TRBJ2-1
TGTGCCAGCAGCGCCGAGGTCTCAACGTACAATGAGCAGTTCTTC
CASSAEVSTYNEQFF
>NA|many|TRBV29-1|TRBJ2-5
TGCAGCGTTGAAGACCCAGGAGGCCAAGAGACCCAGTACTTC
CSVEDPGGQETQYF
>TRBD2|few|TRBV11-2|TRBJ2-3
TGTGCCAGCAGCTTAAGTTTTACTAGCGGGAGCGCAGATACGCAGTATTTT
CASSLSFTSGSADTQYF
>NA|NA|TRBV9|TRBJ1-2
TGTGCCAGCAGCGTATCGGACAGCAACTATGGCTACACCTTC
CASSVSDSNYGYTF
>TRBD1|few|TRBV12-3/TRBV12-4|TRBJ2-7
TGTGCCAGCAGTTTGCTCGGTGGACAGGACTACGAGCAGTACTTC
CASSLLGGQDYEQYF
>TRBD1|NA|TRBV19|TRBJ1-5
TGTGCCCGCACGGGACAGGGAATTCAGCCCCAGCATTTT
CARTGQGIQPQHF
>TRBD2|few|TRBV4-3|TRBJ2-7
TGCGCCAGCAGCCTCACGAGCGGGGGTACCGACGAGCAGTACTTC
CASSLTSGGTDEQYF
>TRBD2|few|TRBV6-6|TRBJ2-5
TGTGCCAGCAGTTACTCGAATGTAGCGGGGGGCCCCCAAGAGACCCAGTACTTC
CASSYSNVAGGPQETQYF
>NA|NA|TRBV12-3/TRBV12-4|TRBJ2-2
TGTGCCAGCAGGGTGAGGAGCGGGGAGCTGTTTTTT
CASRVRSGELFF
>NA|NA|TRBV4-3|TRBJ2-7
TGCGCCAGCAGCCAAGATCGGGCAGGATCCTACGAGCAGTACTTC
CASSQDRAGSYEQYF
>NA|few|TRBV11-2|TRBJ1-2
TGTGCCAGCAGCCTCCAGGGATGGCAGTATGGCTATGGCTACACCTTC
CASSLQGWQYGYGYTF
>TRBD1|few|TRBV30|TRBJ2-6
TGTGCCTTACCGACCGGGACAGGGGCTTTTTCTGGGGCCAACGTCCTGACTTTC
CALPTGTGAFSGANVLTF
>NA|NA|TRBV12-3/TRBV12-4|TRBJ1-4
TGTGCCAGCAGTTCCCCAGGGATTGGGAGTGAAAGACTGTTTTTT
CASSSPGIGSERLFF
>NA|many|TRBV2|TRBJ1-1
TGTGCCAGAGAACCCGGGACTCCAAACACTGAAGCTTTCTTT
CAREPGTPNTEAFF
>NA|NA|TRBV7-9|TRBJ2-7
TGTGCCAGCAGACCCACCGGGACGGGTTTTTCCTACGAGCAGTACTTC
CASRPTGTGFSYEQYF
>NA|NA|TRBV7-9|TRBJ1-2
TGTGCCAGCAGCTTGGTGGGGGGCAACTATGGCTACACCTTC
CASSLVGGNYGYTF
>NA|NA|TRBV19|TRBJ2-1
TGTGCCAGTAGTCCTAGCGCGAATGAGCGGTTCTTC
CASSPSANERFF
>TRBD2|few|TRBV20-1|TRBJ2-1
TGCAGTGCTAGCCGGCGGGGGACCTACAATGAGCAGTTCTTC
CSASRRGTYNEQFF
>NA|few|TRBV27|TRBJ1-1
TGTGCCAGCAGTTTGGTTTTTCCGGGGGCCGGAACTGAAGCTTTCTTT
CASSLVFPGAGTEAFF
>NA|many|TRBV7-9|TRBJ2-3
TGTGCCAGCAGTACAGATACGCAGTATTTT
CASSTDTQYF
>TRBD1|NA|TRBV20-1|TRBJ1-6
TGCAGTGCGCCCCAGACAGGGGTGGATTCACCCCTCCACTTT
CSAPQTGVDSPLHF
>TRBD1|NA|TRBV7-2|TRBJ1-1
TGTGCCAGCAGCTTAACAGGGGGGGCCACTGAAGCTTTCTTT
CASSLTGGATEAFF
>NA|once|TRBV3-2|TRBJ2-1
TGTGCCAGCAGCCAACCTGGTCCGTTCTACAATGAGCAGTTCTTC
CASSQPGPFYNEQFF
>TRBD2|NA|TRBV2|TRBJ2-1
TGTGCCACCGCAACCCTAGCGGGAGGCCTGAATGAGCAGTTCTTC
CATATLAGGLNEQFF
>NA|few|TRBV15|TRBJ2-1
TGTGCCACCTCGAAGGGGTTGAGCTCCTACAATGAGCAGTTCTTC
CATSKGLSSYNEQFF
>NA|many|TRBV7-3|TRBJ2-6
TGTGCCAGCAGCCGCTGGGAGGAAGGGGCCAACGTCCTGACTTTC
CASSRWEEGANVLTF
>NA|NA|TRBV6-2/TRBV6-3|TRBJ2-7
TGTGCCGGCAGTTATTCCTACGAGCAGTACTTC
CAGSYSYEQYF
>NA|NA|TRBV19|TRBJ1-1
TGTGCCAGCCGATGGGGACACAACACTGAAGCTTTCTTT
CASRWGHNTEAFF
>TRBD1|many|TRBV6-2/TRBV6-3|TRBJ1-1
TGTGCCAGCACCCAGGGGGGCACTGAAGCTTTCTTT
CASTQGGTEAFF
>NA|few|TRBV12-3/TRBV12-4|TRBJ2-7
TGTGCCAGCAGCGTGACAGTTGCCTACGAGCAGTACTTC
CASSVTVAYEQYF